The TCR beta chain under discussion was sequenced for a study of CD8 T cells in ankylosing spondylitis. TCRdb called the 5' RACE reads again in MiXCR, with one record for every CDR3 protein. The sample records 250,000 to 350,000 distinct CDR3 sequences, about 19% being singletons. This clonotype showed up just once. Its antigen is unidentified. Findings and limits, study-wide: Researchers reportedly found disease-linked clones significantly enriched in matched ankylosing spondylitis synovial fluid.

Deletions cut 0 bases from V and 4 bases from J, with 7 bases between. The CDR3 covers 14 residues. The germline CDR1 and CDR2 sequences are MGHRA and YSYEKL. The chain has TRBV4-1 and TRBJ1-3; D perhaps matches TRBD1 (6 bases). Sequenced input: blood, either unsorted or a sorted T cell fraction (not recorded which). The sequence was collected from a male donor with ankylosing spondylitis or in good health (not recorded which). This chain's CDR3 is CASSQEGGGNTIYF. Written as DNA, the CDR3 is TGCGCCAGCAGCCAAGAAGGGGGGGGAAACACCATATATTTT.